This TCR beta chain is drawn from a study of identical twins. Template switching (which added a universal primer site) was used, and cDNA carried unique molecular identifiers. TCRdb processed the 5' RACE reads anew with MiXCR; each CDR3 protein has one entry. The table lists 450,000 to 650,000 distinct CDR3 sequences, approximately 14% of them singletons, with about 0.47% in the top ten. The V and J ends lost 0 bases and 3 bases respectively, with 9 bases between them. Germline V gives CDR1 DFQATT, CDR2 SNEGSKA (reference sequence). The CDR3 consists of 13 residues. Notes on this clonotype: The antigen is not known.

The study, taken as a whole, reports: Monozygotic twin pairs showed more out-of-frame TCR alpha sharing than models estimated. Its conclusions, products of cross-sectional statistical analysis, did not come from following the same donors.

These data were likewise used in another study, on yellow fever vaccine responses in identical twins.

The chain carries TRBV20-1 and TRBJ2-7, with a tentative D call TRBD1 (5 bases). The material sequenced was CD4+ T cells sorted from blood. The receptor was isolated from a woman between 18 and 30 years old in good health. For the CDR3, the DNA is TGCAGTGCTAGAGATAGGACACACTACGAGCAGTACGTC. It specifies CSARDRTHYEQYV.